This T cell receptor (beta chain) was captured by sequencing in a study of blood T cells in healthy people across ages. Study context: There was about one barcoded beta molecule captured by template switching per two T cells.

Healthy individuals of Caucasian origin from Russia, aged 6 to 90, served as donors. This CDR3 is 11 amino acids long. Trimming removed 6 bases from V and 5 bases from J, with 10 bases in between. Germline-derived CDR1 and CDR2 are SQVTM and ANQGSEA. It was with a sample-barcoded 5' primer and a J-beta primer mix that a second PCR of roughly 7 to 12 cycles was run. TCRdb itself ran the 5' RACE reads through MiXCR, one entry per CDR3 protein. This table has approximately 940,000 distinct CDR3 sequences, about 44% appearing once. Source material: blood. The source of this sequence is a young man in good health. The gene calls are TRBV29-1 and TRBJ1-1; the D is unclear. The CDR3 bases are TGCAGCGTCATCGACGGAACTGAAGCTTTCTTT. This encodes CSVIDGTEAFF. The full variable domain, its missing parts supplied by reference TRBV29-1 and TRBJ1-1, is SAVISQKPSRDICQRGTSLTIQCQVDSQVTMMFWYRQQPGQSLTLIATANQGSEATYESGFVIDKFPISRPNLTFSTLTVSNMSPEDSSIYLCSVIDGTEAFFGQGTRLTVV.